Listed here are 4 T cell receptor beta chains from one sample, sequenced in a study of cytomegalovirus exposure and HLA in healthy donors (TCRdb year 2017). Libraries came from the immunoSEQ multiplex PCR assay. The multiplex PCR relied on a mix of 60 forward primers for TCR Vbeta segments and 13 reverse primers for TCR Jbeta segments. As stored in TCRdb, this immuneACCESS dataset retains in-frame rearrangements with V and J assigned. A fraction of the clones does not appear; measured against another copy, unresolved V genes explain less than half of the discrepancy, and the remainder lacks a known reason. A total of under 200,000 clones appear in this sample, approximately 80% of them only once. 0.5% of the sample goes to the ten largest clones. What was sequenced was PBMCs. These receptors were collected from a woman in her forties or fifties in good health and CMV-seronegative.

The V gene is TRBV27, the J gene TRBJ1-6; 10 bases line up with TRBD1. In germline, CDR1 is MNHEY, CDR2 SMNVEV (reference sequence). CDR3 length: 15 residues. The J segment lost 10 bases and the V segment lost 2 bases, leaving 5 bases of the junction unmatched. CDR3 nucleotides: TGTGCCAGCAGTTTAGGACAGGGGGTAGGATCACCCCTCCACTTT. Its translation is CASSLGQGVGSPLHF.

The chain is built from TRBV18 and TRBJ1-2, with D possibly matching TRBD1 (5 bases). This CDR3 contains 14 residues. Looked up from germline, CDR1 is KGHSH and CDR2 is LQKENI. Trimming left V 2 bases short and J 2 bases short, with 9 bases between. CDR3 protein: CASSPDRQNYGYTF. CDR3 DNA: TGTGCCAGCTCACCAGACAGACAGAACTATGGCTACACCTTC.

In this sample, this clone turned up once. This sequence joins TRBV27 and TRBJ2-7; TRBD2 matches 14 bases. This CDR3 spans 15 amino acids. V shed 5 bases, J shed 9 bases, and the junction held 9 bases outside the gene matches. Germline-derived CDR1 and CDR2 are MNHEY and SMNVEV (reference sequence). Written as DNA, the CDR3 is TGTGCCAGCAGTCCAGGGACTAGCGGGAGATCTGGGCAGTACTTC. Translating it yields CASSPGTSGRSGQYF.

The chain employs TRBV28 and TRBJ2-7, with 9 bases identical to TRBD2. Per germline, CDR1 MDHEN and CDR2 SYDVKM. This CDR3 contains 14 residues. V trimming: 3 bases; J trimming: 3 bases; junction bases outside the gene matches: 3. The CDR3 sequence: CASSFRLAVYEQYF. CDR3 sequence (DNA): TGTGCCAGCAGTTTTCGACTAGCGGTCTACGAGCAGTACTTC.